The T cell receptor (beta chain) under discussion was sequenced for a study of tumor-infiltrating lymphocytes in primary liver carcinoma. Study-level information: Stage T1-T3 N0M0 tumors measured about 4.2 to 11 cm at most.

Study-level results: A significantly higher top-250-clone fraction was found in tumors than in blood (p = 0.039). Tumor region pairs outstripped tumor-adjacent and tumor-blood pairs in overlap.

Regarding this clonotype: The target antigen is unknown. At one end, the junction sequence differs from germline, possibly due to a read error.

The input was around 500 ng total RNA; TCR beta cDNA was made from it with a constant-region primer. Modified slightly, ARM-PCR produced TCR beta libraries over three nested multiplex PCR rounds. TCRdb reprocessed the multiplex PCR reads via MiXCR and lists one record per CDR3 protein. The sample records around 190,000 distinct CDR3 sequences, just under 85% being singletons. The study co-extracted DNA and RNA from roughly 20-30 mg of unsorted bulk tissue. Treatment of the patients' primary liver carcinoma consisted of surgical resection. Sample: tumor tissue from primary liver carcinoma. The receptor's source is a man aged 35-49 years with primary liver carcinoma and hepatitis B virus infection.

This CDR3 reads CRVEGRGKPYEQYF. CDR3 nucleotide sequence: TGCAGAGTTGAAGGACGGGGGAAACCCTACGAGCAGTACTTC. The rearrangement links TRBV29-1 to TRBJ2-7; maybe TRBD2 (6 bases). The CDR3 has 14 residues. Germline CDR1 and CDR2: SQVTM and ANQGSEA.